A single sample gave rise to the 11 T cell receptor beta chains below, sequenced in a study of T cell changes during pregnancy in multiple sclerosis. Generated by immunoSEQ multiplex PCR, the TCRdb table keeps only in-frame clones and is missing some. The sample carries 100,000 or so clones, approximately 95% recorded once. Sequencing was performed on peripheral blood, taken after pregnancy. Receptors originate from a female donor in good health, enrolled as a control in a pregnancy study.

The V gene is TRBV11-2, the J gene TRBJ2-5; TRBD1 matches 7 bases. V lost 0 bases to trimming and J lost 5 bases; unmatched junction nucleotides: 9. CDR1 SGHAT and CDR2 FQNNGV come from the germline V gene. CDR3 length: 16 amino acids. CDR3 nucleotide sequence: TGTGCCAGCAGCTTAGATTTAGGGGGCGCGGGCGAGACCCAGTACTTC. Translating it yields CASSLDLGGAGETQYF.

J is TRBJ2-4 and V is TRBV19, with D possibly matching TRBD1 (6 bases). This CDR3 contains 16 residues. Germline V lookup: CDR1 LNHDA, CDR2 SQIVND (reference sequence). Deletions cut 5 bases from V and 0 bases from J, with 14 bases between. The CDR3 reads CASSASGTLAKNIQYF. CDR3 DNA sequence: TGTGCCAGTAGTGCCTCCGGGACACTAGCCAAAAACATTCAGTACTTC.

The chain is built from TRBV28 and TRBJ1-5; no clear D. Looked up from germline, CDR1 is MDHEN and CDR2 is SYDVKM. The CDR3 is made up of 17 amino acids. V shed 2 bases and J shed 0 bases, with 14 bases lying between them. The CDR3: CASSLPFGQTSNQPQHF. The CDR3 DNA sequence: TGTGCCAGCAGTTTACCTTTTGGGCAGACTAGCAATCAGCCCCAGCATTTT.

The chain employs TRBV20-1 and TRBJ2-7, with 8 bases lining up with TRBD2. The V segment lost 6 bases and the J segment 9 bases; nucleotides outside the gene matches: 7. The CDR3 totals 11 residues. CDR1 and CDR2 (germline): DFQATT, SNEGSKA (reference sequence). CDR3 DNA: TGCAGTGCAACCACTAGCGGAAGGCAGTACTTC. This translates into CSATTSGRQYF.

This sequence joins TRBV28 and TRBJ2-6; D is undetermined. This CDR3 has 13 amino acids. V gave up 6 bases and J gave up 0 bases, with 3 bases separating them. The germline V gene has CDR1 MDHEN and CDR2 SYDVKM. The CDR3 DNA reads TGTGCCAGCAGCTACTCTGGGGCCAACGTCCTGACTTTC. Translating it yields CASSYSGANVLTF.

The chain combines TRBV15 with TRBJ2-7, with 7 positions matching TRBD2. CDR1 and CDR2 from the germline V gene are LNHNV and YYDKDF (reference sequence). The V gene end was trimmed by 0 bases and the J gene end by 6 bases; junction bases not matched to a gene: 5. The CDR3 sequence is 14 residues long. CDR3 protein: CATSRDRGVGEQYF. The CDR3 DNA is TGTGCCACCAGCAGAGATCGGGGGGTGGGCGAGCAGTACTTC.

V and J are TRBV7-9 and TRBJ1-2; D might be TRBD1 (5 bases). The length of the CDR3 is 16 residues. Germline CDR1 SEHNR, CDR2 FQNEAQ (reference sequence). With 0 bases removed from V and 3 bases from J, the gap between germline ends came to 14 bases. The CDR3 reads CASSLAPGRADYGYTF. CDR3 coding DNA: TGTGCCAGCAGCTTAGCACCCGGCAGGGCGGACTATGGCTACACCTTC.

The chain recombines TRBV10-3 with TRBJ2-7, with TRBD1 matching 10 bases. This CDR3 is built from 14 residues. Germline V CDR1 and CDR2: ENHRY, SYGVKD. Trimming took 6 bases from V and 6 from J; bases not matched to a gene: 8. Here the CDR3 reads CAIRERWTGGEQYF. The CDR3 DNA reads TGTGCCATCAGGGAGAGATGGACAGGGGGCGAGCAGTACTTC.

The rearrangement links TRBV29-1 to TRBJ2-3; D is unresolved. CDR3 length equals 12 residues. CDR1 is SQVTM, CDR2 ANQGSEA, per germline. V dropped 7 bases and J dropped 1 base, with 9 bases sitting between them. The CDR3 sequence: CSAYAGTDTQYF. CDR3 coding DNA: TGCAGCGCCTACGCGGGCACAGATACGCAGTATTTT.

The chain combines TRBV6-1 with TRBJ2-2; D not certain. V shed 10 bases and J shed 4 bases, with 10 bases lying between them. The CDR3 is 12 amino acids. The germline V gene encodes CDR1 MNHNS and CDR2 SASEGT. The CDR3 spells CAISGGTGELFF. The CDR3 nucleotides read TGTGCCATATCGGGTGGCACCGGGGAGCTGTTTTTT.

The CDR3 here is CASTRRGNYEQYF. The CDR3 coding sequence is TGTGCCAGCACTAGGAGAGGGAACTACGAGCAGTACTTC. The rearrangement uses TRBV7-2 and TRBJ2-7, with D tentatively TRBD2 (5 bases). The germline V gene encodes CDR1 SGHTA and CDR2 FQGNSA. Trimming removed 7 bases at V and 3 bases at J, with 13 bases between. The CDR3 loop spans 13 amino acids. Using reference TRBV7-2 and TRBJ2-7 for the parts outside the CDR3, the full variable domain is GAGVSQSPSNKVTEKGKDVELRCDPISGHTALYWYRQSLGQGLEFLIYFQGNSAPDKSGLPSDRFSAERTGGSVSTLTIQRTQQEDSAVYLCASTRRGNYEQYFGPGTRLTVT.